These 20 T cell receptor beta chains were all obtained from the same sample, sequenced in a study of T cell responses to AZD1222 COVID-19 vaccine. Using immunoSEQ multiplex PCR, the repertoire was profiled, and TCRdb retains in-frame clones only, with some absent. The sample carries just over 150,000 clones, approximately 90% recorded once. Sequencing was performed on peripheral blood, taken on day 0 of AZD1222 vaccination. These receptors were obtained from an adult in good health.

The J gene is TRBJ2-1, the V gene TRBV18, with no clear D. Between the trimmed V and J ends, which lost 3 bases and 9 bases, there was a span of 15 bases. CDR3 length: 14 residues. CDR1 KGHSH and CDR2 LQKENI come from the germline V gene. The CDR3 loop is CASSPVGPLGEQFF. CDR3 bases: TGTGCCAGCTCACCGGTGGGCCCTCTTGGTGAGCAGTTCTTC.

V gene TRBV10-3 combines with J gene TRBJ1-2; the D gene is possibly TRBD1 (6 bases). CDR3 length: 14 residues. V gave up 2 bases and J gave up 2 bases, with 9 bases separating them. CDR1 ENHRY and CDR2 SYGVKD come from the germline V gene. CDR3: CAISEAGQNYGYTF. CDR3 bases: TGTGCCATCAGTGAGGCAGGACAGAACTATGGCTACACCTTC.

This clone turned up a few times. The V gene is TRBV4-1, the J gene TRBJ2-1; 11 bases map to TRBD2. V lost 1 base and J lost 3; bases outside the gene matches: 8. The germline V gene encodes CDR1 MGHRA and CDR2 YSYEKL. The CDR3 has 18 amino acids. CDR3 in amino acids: CASSQVDLGLAGYNEQFF. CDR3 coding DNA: TGCGCCAGCAGCCAAGTAGACCTCGGACTAGCGGGCTACAATGAGCAGTTCTTC.

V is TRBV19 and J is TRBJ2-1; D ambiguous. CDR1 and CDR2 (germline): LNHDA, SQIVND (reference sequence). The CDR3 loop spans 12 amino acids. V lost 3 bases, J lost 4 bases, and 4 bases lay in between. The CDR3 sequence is CASSMGYNEQFF. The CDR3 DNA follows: TGTGCCAGTAGTATGGGGTACAATGAGCAGTTCTTC.

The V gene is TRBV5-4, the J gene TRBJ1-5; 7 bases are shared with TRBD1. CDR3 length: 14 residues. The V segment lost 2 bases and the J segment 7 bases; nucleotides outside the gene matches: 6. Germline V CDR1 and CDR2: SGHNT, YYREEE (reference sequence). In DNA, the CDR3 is TGTGCCAGCAGCTTATCAGGGGGTGACCAGCCCCAGCATTTT. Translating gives CASSLSGGDQPQHF.

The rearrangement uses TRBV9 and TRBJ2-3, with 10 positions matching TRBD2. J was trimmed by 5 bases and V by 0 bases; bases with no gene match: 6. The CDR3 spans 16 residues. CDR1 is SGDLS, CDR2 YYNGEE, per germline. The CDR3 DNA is TGTGCCAGCAGCGTAGCGCCTAGCGGGAGTATAGATACGCAGTATTTT. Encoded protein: CASSVAPSGSIDTQYF.

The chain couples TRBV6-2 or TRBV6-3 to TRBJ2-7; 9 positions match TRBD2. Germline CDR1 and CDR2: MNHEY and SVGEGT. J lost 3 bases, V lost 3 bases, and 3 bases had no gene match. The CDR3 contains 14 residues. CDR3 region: CASSYAGGSYEQYF. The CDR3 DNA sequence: TGTGCCAGCAGTTATGCGGGAGGGAGCTACGAGCAGTACTTC.

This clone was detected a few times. This CDR3 reads CATSGWTGSDEQFF. The CDR3 DNA sequence: TGTGCCACCAGTGGTTGGACAGGGTCAGATGAGCAGTTCTTC. This chain uses TRBV24-1 with TRBJ2-1; 8 bases are shared with TRBD1. The CDR3 has 14 amino acids. Germline-derived CDR1 and CDR2 are KGHDR and SFDVKD. V shed 5 bases, J shed 8 bases, and the junction held 7 bases outside the gene matches.

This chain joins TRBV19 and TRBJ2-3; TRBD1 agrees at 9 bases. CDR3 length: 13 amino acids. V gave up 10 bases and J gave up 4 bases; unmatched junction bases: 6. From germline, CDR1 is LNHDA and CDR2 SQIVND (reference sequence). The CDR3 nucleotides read TGTGCCACCGGGACAGGGTTTGCAGATACGCAGTATTTT. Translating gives CATGTGFADTQYF. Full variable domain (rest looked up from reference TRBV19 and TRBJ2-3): DGGITQSPKYLFRKEGQNVTLSCEQNLNHDAMYWYRQDPGQGLRLIYYSQIVNDFQKGDIAEGYSVSREKKESFPLTVTSAQKNPTAFYLCATGTGFADTQYFGPGTRLTVL.

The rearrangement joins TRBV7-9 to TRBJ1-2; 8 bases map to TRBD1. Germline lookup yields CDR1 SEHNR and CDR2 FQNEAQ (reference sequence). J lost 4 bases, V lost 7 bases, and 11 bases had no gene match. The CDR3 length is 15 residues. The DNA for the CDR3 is TGTGCCAGCACCCAAACCACAGGGGGGGTCTATGGCTACACCTTC. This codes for CASTQTTGGVYGYTF.

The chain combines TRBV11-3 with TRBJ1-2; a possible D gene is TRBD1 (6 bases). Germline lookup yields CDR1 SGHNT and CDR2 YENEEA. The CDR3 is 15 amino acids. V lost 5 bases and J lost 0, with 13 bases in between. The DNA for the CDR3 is TGTGCCAGCAGCAACGACAGGACCGCTAACTATGGCTACACCTTC. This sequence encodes CASSNDRTANYGYTF.

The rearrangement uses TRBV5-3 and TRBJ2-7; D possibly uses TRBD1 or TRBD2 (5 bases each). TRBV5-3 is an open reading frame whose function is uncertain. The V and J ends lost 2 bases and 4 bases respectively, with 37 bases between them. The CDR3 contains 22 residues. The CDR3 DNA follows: TGTGCCAGAAGCTTACGTGTCGATCACACGTGGGGGTACAGGAGAAGGGTGTACGAGCAGTACTTC. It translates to CARSLRVDHTWGYRRRVYEQYF.

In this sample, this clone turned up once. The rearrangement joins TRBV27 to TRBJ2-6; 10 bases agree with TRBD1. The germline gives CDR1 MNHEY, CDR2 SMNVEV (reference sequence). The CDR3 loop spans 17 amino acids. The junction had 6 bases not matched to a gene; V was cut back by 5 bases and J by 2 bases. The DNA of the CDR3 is TGTGCCAGCAGTCCGGGACAGGGGTTCGCTGGGGCCAACGTCCTGACTTTC. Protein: CASSPGQGFAGANVLTF.

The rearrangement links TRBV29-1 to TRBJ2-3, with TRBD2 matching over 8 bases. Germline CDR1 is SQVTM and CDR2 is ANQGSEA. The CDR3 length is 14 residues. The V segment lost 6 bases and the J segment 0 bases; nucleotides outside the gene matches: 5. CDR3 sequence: CSVTLADSTDTQYF. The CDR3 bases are TGCAGCGTAACACTAGCGGATAGCACAGATACGCAGTATTTT.

The CDR3, as DNA: TGTGCCATCAGACCGGGACTAGCGGGAAGTCATGAGCAGTTCTTC. Protein sequence: CAIRPGLAGSHEQFF. The chain is built from TRBV10-3 and TRBJ2-1; 13 bases are shared with TRBD2. The V segment lost 6 bases and the J segment 8 bases; nucleotides outside the gene matches: 7. The CDR3 sequence is 15 residues long. CDR1 is ENHRY and CDR2 is SYGVKD in the germline V gene.

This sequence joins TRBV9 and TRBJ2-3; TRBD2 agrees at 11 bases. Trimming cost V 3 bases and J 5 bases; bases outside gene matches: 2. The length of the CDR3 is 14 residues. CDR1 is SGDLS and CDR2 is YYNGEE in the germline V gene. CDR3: CASSAGLAGDTQYF. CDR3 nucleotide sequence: TGTGCCAGCAGCGCCGGACTAGCGGGAGATACGCAGTATTTT.

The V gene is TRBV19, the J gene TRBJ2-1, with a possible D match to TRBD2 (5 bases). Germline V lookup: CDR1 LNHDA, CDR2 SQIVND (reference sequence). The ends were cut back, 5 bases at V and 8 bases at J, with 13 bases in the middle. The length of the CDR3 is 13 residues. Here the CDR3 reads CASSPWTYDEQFF. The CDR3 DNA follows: TGTGCCAGTAGTCCCTGGACTTATGATGAGCAGTTCTTC.

In DNA form, the CDR3 reads TGTGCCAGCAGCGTAGCAGGGACTGGAAACACCATATATTTT. Protein sequence: CASSVAGTGNTIYF. The rearrangement links TRBV9 to TRBJ1-3; perhaps TRBD1 as D (5 bases). Germline lookup yields CDR1 SGDLS and CDR2 YYNGEE. Trimming left V 0 bases short and J 2 bases short, with 6 bases between. The CDR3 consists of 14 residues.

CDR3 amino acids: CASSLGPGSNQPQHF. In nucleotides, the CDR3 is TGTGCCAGCAGTTTAGGCCCGGGAAGCAATCAGCCCCAGCATTTT. The V gene is TRBV27, the J gene TRBJ1-5; D gene unclear. Trimming removed 2 bases at V and 1 base at J, with 9 bases between. CDR3 length: 15 residues. Germline V gene lookup returns CDR1 MNHEY and CDR2 SMNVEV (reference sequence).

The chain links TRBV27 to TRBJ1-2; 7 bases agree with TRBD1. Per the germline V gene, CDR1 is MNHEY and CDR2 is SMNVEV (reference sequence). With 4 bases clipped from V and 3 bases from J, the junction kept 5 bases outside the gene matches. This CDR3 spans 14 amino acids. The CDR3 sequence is CASSSFTGDYGYTF. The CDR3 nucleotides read TGTGCCAGCAGTTCGTTCACAGGGGACTATGGCTACACCTTC.